Sequencing of this T cell receptor (beta chain) was carried out in a study of post-analysis software for immune sequencing data. Study-wide context: The disease courses covered relapsing-remitting, secondary progressive and progressive-relapsing multiple sclerosis.

Germline-derived CDR1 and CDR2 are DFQATT and SNEGSKA (reference sequence). Trimming at V came to 5 bases and at J to 15 bases, leaving 13 bases not matched to a gene. This CDR3 has 12 amino acids. General observations from the study: Significantly lower normalized Chao1 diversity was seen in multiple sclerosis patients than in controls. Compared with controls, patients had more of 4 or 5 TRBV segments, including TRBV5-6, TRBV5-1 and TRBV20-1. Strong same-batch co-clustering of samples appeared with F measure clustering.

Included in the TCR beta cDNA libraries were unique molecular identifiers. T cells numbering roughly 1 to 10 million gave rise to around 500,000 cDNA molecules. Each CDR3 protein gets one entry after TCRdb re-called the PCR reads with MiXCR. The sample has hundreds of thousands of distinct CDR3 sequences, approximately 59% seen once; the top ten hold roughly 12%. This clonotype was observed a few times. Its target is not known. This TCR was sampled from a girl aged 2-15 years with multiple sclerosis. The genes are TRBV20-1 and TRBJ2-1, with 7 bases aligning to TRBD1. Input material: blood. As DNA, the CDR3 is TGCAGTGCTCGGTGGACAGGCTGGGGTGTGTTCTTC. Translating it yields CSARWTGWGVFF.